A few counts support the clone carrying this TCR beta chain. No antigen is known for it. The data belong to a study of OX40 agonist ivuxolimab in advanced cancers. Whole-study results and caveats: Compared with others, partial responders at 0.1-3.0 mg/kg displayed clonal expansion among the lowest.

The germline V gene encodes CDR1 SNHLY and CDR2 FYNNEI. The CDR3 contains 16 residues. V gave up 6 bases and J gave up 3 bases; unmatched junction bases: 7. Sequencing was performed with immunoSEQ multiplex PCR; in TCRdb, only in-frame clones are kept and a portion is missing. The sample consists of about 96,000 clones, approximately 80% of them appearing once. The input for sequencing was CD4+ or CD8+ T cells sorted from blood, taken in a trial of the OX40 agonist ivuxolimab. The V gene is TRBV2, the J gene TRBJ1-4; 10 bases line up with TRBD1. This receptor was identified in an adult with an advanced solid tumor such as melanoma, head and neck, liver or kidney cancer. In DNA form, the CDR3 reads TGTGCCAGCAGGGCACCCGGGACAGGGGCTAATGAAAAACTGTTTTTT. Translation gives CASRAPGTGANEKLFF.